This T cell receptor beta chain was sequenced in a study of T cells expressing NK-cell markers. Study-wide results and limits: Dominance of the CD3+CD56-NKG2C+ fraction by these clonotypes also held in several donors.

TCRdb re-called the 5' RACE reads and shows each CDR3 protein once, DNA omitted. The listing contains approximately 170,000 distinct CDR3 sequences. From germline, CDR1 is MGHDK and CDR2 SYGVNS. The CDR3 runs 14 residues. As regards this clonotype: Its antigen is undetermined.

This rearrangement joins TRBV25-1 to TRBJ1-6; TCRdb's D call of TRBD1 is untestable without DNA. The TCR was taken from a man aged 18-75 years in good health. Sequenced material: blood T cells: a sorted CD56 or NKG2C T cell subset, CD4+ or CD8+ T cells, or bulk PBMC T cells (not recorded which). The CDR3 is CASSELGRGSPLHF.